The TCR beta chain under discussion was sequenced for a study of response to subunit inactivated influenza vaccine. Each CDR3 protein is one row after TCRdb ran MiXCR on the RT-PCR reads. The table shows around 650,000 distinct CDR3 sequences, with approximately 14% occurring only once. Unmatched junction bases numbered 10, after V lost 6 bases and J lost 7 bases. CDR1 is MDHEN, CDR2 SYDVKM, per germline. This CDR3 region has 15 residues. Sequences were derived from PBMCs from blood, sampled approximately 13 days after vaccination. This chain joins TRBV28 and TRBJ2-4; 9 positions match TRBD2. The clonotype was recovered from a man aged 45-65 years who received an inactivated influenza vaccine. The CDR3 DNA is TGTGCCAGCAGGCTAGCGGGACCGGGACGGAACATTCAGTACTTC. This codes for CASRLAGPGRNIQYF.